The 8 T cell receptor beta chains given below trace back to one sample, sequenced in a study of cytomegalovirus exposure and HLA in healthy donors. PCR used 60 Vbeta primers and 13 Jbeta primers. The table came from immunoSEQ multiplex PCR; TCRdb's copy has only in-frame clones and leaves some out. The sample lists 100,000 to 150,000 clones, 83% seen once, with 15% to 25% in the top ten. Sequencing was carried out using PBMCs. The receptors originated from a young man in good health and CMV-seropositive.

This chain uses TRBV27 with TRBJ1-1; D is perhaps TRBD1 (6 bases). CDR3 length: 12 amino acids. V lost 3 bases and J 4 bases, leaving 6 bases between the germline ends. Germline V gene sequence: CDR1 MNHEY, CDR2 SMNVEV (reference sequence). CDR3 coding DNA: TGTGCCAGCAGTTTCAGGGGCACTGAAGCTTTCTTT. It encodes CASSFRGTEAFF.

The CDR3 DNA reads TGCAGCGTTGAAAAAGGGGCTGACGGCTACACCTTC. Amino acid sequence: CSVEKGADGYTF. This chain joins TRBV29-1 and TRBJ1-2; weak D call: TRBD1 (5 bases). Trimming pared 2 bases from V and 8 bases from J, leaving 12 bases between. This CDR3 comprises 12 residues. From germline, CDR1 is SQVTM and CDR2 ANQGSEA.

The CDR3 is CAWSDSSAYEQYF. Here the CDR3 DNA reads TGTGCCTGGAGTGACAGCTCCGCGTACGAGCAGTACTTC. The chain couples TRBV30 to TRBJ2-7; no clear D. V was shortened by 1 base and J by 4 bases, with 11 bases between the two germline ends. The CDR3 is 13 residues long. Germline values: CDR1 GTSNPN, CDR2 SVGIG (reference sequence).

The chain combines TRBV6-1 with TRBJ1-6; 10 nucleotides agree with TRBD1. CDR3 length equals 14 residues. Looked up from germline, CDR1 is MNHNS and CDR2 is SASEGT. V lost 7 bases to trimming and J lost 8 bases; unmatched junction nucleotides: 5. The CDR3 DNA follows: TGTGCCAGCAAATTGACAGGGGGCGATTCACCCCTCCACTTT. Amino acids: CASKLTGGDSPLHF.

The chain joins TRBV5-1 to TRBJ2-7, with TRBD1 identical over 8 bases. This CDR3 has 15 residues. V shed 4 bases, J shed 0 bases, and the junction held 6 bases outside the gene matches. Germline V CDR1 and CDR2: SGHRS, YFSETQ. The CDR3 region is CASSRQGLGSYEQYF. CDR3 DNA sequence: TGCGCCAGCAGCCGACAGGGGTTGGGCTCCTACGAGCAGTACTTC. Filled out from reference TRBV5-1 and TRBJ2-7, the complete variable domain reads KAGVTQTPRYLIKTRGQQVTLSCSPISGHRSVSWYQQTPGQGLQFLFEYFSETQRNKGNFPGRFSGRQFSNSRSEMNVSTLELGDSALYLCASSRQGLGSYEQYFGPGTRLTVT.

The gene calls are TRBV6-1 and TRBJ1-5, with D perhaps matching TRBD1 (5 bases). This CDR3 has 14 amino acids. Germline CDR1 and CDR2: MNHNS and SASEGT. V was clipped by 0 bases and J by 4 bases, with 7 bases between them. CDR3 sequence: CASSEAPGNQPQHF. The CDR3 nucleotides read TGTGCCAGCAGTGAAGCCCCAGGGAATCAGCCCCAGCATTTT.

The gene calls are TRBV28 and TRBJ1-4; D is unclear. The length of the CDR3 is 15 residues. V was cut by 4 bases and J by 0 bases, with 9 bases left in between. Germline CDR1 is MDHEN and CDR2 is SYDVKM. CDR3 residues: CASSSPQATNEKLFF. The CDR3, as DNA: TGTGCCAGCAGTTCCCCCCAGGCAACTAATGAAAAACTGTTTTTT.

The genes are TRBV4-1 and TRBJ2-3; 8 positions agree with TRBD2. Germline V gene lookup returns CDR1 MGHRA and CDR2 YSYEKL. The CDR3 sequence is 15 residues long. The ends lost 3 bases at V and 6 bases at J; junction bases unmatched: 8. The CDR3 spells CASSQTGLGVDTQYF. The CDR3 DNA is TGCGCCAGCAGCCAGACGGGACTAGGGGTTGATACGCAGTATTTT.